The 29 T cell receptor beta chains presented below share a single source sample, sequenced in a study of blood T cell repertoires in COVID-19. Repertoires were generated with immunoSEQ multiplex PCR, while TCRdb's copy carries only in-frame clones and drops some. The data contain some 43,000 clones, over 75% of them singletons. Sequencing used peripheral blood. These receptors came from a woman aged 55 to 70 with acute or convalescent COVID-19.

About this clone itself: Germline and junction disagree at one end, which may indicate a read error. The chain joins TRBV5-6 to TRBJ1-6; D is perhaps TRBD1 (5 bases). Germline CDR1 reads SGHDT; CDR2 reads YYEEEE. This CDR3 comprises 16 residues. CDR3 amino acids: CASSLVTRQYTSPLHF. CDR3 DNA sequence: TGTGCCAGCAGCTTGGTGACCCGACAGTATACTTCACCCCTCCACTTT.

In DNA, the CDR3 is TGTGCCACCGGGGGGGCCGATACGCAGTATTTT. Translated, it gives CATGGADTQYF. This chain uses TRBV24-1 with TRBJ2-3, with D maybe TRBD2 (7 bases). With 9 bases removed from V and 6 bases from J, the gap between germline ends came to 9 bases. CDR3 size: 11 residues. The germline CDR1 and CDR2 sequences are KGHDR and SFDVKD.

The CDR3 DNA follows: TGTGCCAGCAGCCCGGTGGAGGACACAGATACGCAGTATTTT. It translates to CASSPVEDTDTQYF. The chain combines TRBV5-4 with TRBJ2-3, with D perhaps matching TRBD2 (5 bases). Trimming pared 4 bases from V and 2 bases from J, leaving 11 bases between. CDR1 and CDR2 from the germline V gene are SGHNT and YYREEE (reference sequence). The CDR3 is 14 amino acids.

The chain is built from TRBV10-2 and TRBJ2-5; D is perhaps TRBD1 (6 bases). The V end lost 3 bases, the J end lost 7 bases, and 21 bases lay between the germline ends. The CDR3 contains 16 residues. Germline V gives CDR1 WSHSY, CDR2 SAAADI. The DNA for the CDR3 is TGCGCCAGCAGTGATCCTCACAGGGCAGGAGACGGGACCCAGTACTTC. This gives the protein CASSDPHRAGDGTQYF.

The chain employs TRBV30 and TRBJ1-2, with D maybe TRBD1 (6 bases). CDR1 is GTSNPN, CDR2 SVGIG, per germline (reference sequence). V was pared by 8 bases and J by 2 bases, with 12 bases between. The CDR3 totals 12 residues. CDR3 in DNA: TGTGCCCAAGGGGGGGGCAACTATGGCTACACCTTC. Translated, it gives CAQGGGNYGYTF. Full variable domain (missing parts from reference TRBV30 and TRBJ1-2): SQTIHQWPATLVQPVGSPLSLECTVEGTSNPNLYWYRQAAGRGLQLLFYSVGIGQISSEVPQNLSASRPQDRQFILSSKKLLLSDSGFYLCAQGGGNYGYTFGSGTRLTVV.

The chain recombines TRBV11-1 with TRBJ2-1, with 13 nucleotides matching TRBD2. This CDR3 comprises 15 residues. J lost 9 bases, V lost 5 bases, and 7 bases had no gene match. CDR1 and CDR2 (germline): SGHAT, FQDESV (reference sequence). CDR3: CASSRGTSGEGEQFF. Here the CDR3 DNA reads TGTGCCAGCAGCCGGGGGACTAGCGGGGAGGGTGAGCAGTTCTTC.

CDR3 bases: TGTGCCAGCACTACCCAAGGGGGTCTGTACGAGCAGTACTTC. Residues: CASTTQGGLYEQYF. The chain links TRBV6-5 to TRBJ2-7; the D gene is possibly TRBD1 (6 bases). The CDR3 sequence is 14 residues long. The germline V gene has CDR1 MNHEY and CDR2 SVGAGI. V was clipped by 7 bases and J by 4 bases, with 17 bases between them.

The rearrangement links TRBV5-4 to TRBJ1-1; TRBD1 might be the D (5 bases). CDR3 size: 14 residues. The V gene's germline CDR1 is SGHNT and CDR2 YYREEE (reference sequence). Trimming took 3 bases from V and 1 from J, leaving 10 bases between them. The CDR3 region has the DNA TGTGCCAGCAGCTGGGGGGTACCGAACACTGAAGCTTTCTTT. This codes for CASSWGVPNTEAFF.

In this sample, this clone turned up a few times. The V and J genes are TRBV20-1 and TRBJ2-6; D not resolved. Germline V gives CDR1 DFQATT, CDR2 SNEGSKA (reference sequence). Trimming removed 3 bases at V and 0 bases at J, with 9 bases between. This CDR3 has 15 amino acids. CDR3 amino acids: CSASLQLSGANVLTF. In nucleotides, the CDR3 is TGCAGTGCTAGTTTACAGCTCTCTGGGGCCAACGTCCTGACTTTC.

The chain recombines TRBV28 with TRBJ2-1, with D possibly matching TRBD1 (6 bases). The CDR3 is 15 amino acids. Per the germline V gene, CDR1 is MDHEN and CDR2 is SYDVKM. The V end was cut by 2 bases, the J end by 6 bases, with 14 bases between. This CDR3 is CASSLPLDRPNEQFF. The DNA of the CDR3 is TGTGCCAGCAGTTTACCCCTCGACAGGCCCAATGAGCAGTTCTTC.

The chain couples TRBV6-2 or TRBV6-3 to TRBJ2-1; the match to TRBD2 covers 8 bases. The ends lost 0 bases at V and 14 bases at J; junction bases unmatched: 6. Germline loops: CDR1 MNHEY, CDR2 SVGEGT. The CDR3 is made up of 13 amino acids. CDR3 residues: CASSYSSGGAEFF. As DNA, the CDR3 is TGTGCCAGCAGTTACTCTTCGGGGGGGGCAGAGTTCTTC.

This chain joins TRBV7-8 and TRBJ2-7; 9 nucleotides match TRBD1. V dropped 5 bases and J dropped 3; count of bases not matched to a gene: 8. CDR3 size: 15 residues. Germline V gene sequence: CDR1 SGHVS, CDR2 FQNEAQ. In nucleotides, the CDR3 is TGTGCCAGCAGCCCTTGGGACAGGGTGGACTACGAGCAGTACTTC. Translation gives CASSPWDRVDYEQYF.

This clone was found once. J is TRBJ1-1 and V is TRBV5-6; D perhaps matches TRBD1 (6 bases). Germline V gives CDR1 SGHDT, CDR2 YYEEEE. V lost 4 bases and J lost 7, with 20 bases in between. There are 15 residues in the CDR3. CDR3 region: CASSVWTDRTNEAFF. CDR3 DNA sequence: TGTGCCAGCAGCGTTTGGACAGACAGAACAAATGAAGCTTTCTTT.

This clone was picked up many times. The CDR3 region is CASIPPGTGGYTF. The CDR3 DNA is TGTGCCAGCATCCCCCCCGGGACAGGGGGCTACACCTTC. The rearrangement links TRBV7-9 to TRBJ1-2, with TRBD1 matching over 9 bases. V dropped 7 bases and J dropped 8; count of bases not matched to a gene: 8. Germline V lookup: CDR1 SEHNR, CDR2 FQNEAQ (reference sequence). The CDR3 has 13 residues.

The gene calls are TRBV11-2 and TRBJ2-7; D is unclear. Germline values: CDR1 SGHAT, CDR2 FQNNGV. V lost 1 base to trimming and J lost 6 bases, with 13 bases between them. This CDR3 is 14 amino acids long. The CDR3 sequence: CASSLGRRLGEQYF. The CDR3 nucleotides are TGTGCCAGCAGCTTAGGTCGCAGACTTGGCGAGCAGTACTTC.

V is TRBV12-5 and J is TRBJ2-1; tentative D call: TRBD2 (6 bases). Germline assignment: CDR1 LGHNT and CDR2 FRNRAP. The CDR3 totals 12 residues. V lost 9 bases, J lost 4 bases, and 10 bases lay in between. The CDR3 spells CASRGVYNEQFF. CDR3 coding DNA: TGTGCTAGCCGCGGGGTATACAATGAGCAGTTCTTC. The full variable domain, in which reference TRBV12-5 and TRBJ2-1 provide the parts outside the CDR3, is DARVTQTPRHKVTEMGQEVTMRCQPILGHNTVFWYRQTMMQGLELLAYFRNRAPLDDSGMPKDRFSAEMPDATLATLKIQPSEPRDSAVYFCASRGVYNEQFFGPGTRLTVL.

The rearrangement links TRBV11-2 to TRBJ2-2; 10 bases are shared with TRBD1. The ends lost 5 bases at V and 4 bases at J; junction bases unmatched: 7. CDR1 SGHAT and CDR2 FQNNGV come from the germline V gene. The CDR3 spans 16 residues. The CDR3 coding sequence is TGTGCCAGCAGCCAAAGTCGGACAGGGGGCACCGGGGAGCTGTTTTTT. Its protein product is CASSQSRTGGTGELFF. The full variable domain, its missing parts supplied by reference TRBV11-2 and TRBJ2-2, is EAGVAQSPRYKIIEKRQSVAFWCNPISGHATLYWYQQILGQGPKLLIQFQNNGVVDDSQLPKDRFSAERLKGVDSTLKIQPAKLEDSAVYLCASSQSRTGGTGELFFGEGSRLTVL.

In this sample, this clone turned up once. The chain's CDR3 is CASSYSGTSFNEQFF. The CDR3 nucleotides read TGTGCCAGCAGTTACTCGGGGACTAGCTTTAATGAGCAGTTCTTC. The rearrangement links TRBV6-6 to TRBJ2-1; 9 nucleotides agree with TRBD2. V shed 0 bases and J 7 bases; nucleotides not matched to a gene: 4. There are 15 residues in the CDR3. Germline CDR1 MNHNY, CDR2 SVGAGI (reference sequence).

CDR3 in DNA: TGTGCCAGCAGCCAGGGGGTTTGGGGGGAGTTCTTC. The encoded protein is CASSQGVWGEFF. The chain employs TRBV3-1 (or the pseudogene TRBV3-2) and TRBJ2-1, with D tentatively TRBD2 (6 bases). The V gene lost 3 bases and the J gene lost 14 bases, with 14 bases spanning the gap. CDR3 length equals 12 residues. Germline V gene lookup returns CDR1 LGHDT and CDR2 YNNKEL (reference sequence).

The CDR3, as DNA: TGTGCCAGCAGCCGGACGGGACAGGAATACTATGGCTACACCTTC. Translating gives CASSRTGQEYYGYTF. V and J are TRBV3-1 (or the pseudogene TRBV3-2) and TRBJ1-2, with 8 bases fitting TRBD1. The V segment lost 4 bases and the J segment 3 bases; nucleotides outside the gene matches: 7. The CDR3 length is 15 residues. Germline V gene data show CDR1 as LGHDT and CDR2 as YNNKEL (reference sequence).

Only one count was recorded for this clone. This rearrangement joins TRBV25-1 to TRBJ1-5, with TRBD1 as a possible D gene (5 bases). Trimming took off 2 bases at V and 6 bases at J, with 11 bases between the two ends. The CDR3 spans 14 residues. Per germline, CDR1 MGHDK and CDR2 SYGVNS. The CDR3 protein is CASSEPGDSQPQHF. CDR3 nucleotide sequence: TGTGCCAGCAGTGAACCGGGAGACAGTCAGCCCCAGCATTTT.

V and J are TRBV5-6 and TRBJ1-1; TRBD1 matches at 9 bases. CDR3 length equals 14 residues. CDR1 is SGHDT and CDR2 is YYEEEE in the germline V gene. The J segment lost 5 bases and the V segment lost 4 bases, leaving 6 bases of the junction unmatched. This CDR3 is CASSTTGGWTEAFF. Here the CDR3 DNA reads TGTGCCAGCAGCACTACAGGGGGCTGGACTGAAGCTTTCTTT.

The J gene is TRBJ2-3, the V gene TRBV24-1; 12 nucleotides match TRBD2. In germline, CDR1 is KGHDR, CDR2 SFDVKD. The CDR3 runs 17 residues. V dropped 4 bases and J dropped 6; count of bases not matched to a gene: 10. For the CDR3, the DNA is TGTGCCACCAGTGACCGTACTAGCGGGGGGCTCCATGATACGCAGTATTTT. Amino acids: CATSDRTSGGLHDTQYF.

V gene TRBV5-4 combines with J gene TRBJ1-4; TRBD1 agrees at 8 bases. This CDR3 spans 16 amino acids. CDR1 is SGHNT, CDR2 YYREEE, per germline (reference sequence). With V trimmed by 0 bases and J by 5 bases, 6 bases remained unmatched. This chain's CDR3 is CASSLGGRTGNEKLFF. The CDR3 DNA follows: TGTGCCAGCAGCTTGGGGGGTAGGACAGGGAATGAAAAACTGTTTTTT.

The chain uses TRBV10-1 and TRBJ2-4; 9 nucleotides agree with TRBD1. The germline V gene has CDR1 WNHNN and CDR2 SYGVQD (reference sequence). J gave up 3 bases and V 2 bases, and 5 bases lay outside the gene matches. The CDR3 has 16 residues. The CDR3 DNA sequence: TGCGCCAGCAGTGAGGGGGACAGGGTTTACAAAAACATTCAGTACTTC. Protein sequence: CASSEGDRVYKNIQYF.

This chain connects TRBV4-1 to TRBJ1-5; 8 nucleotides align to TRBD1. Germline CDR1 reads MGHRA; CDR2 reads YSYEKL. V dropped 3 bases and J dropped 5; count of bases not matched to a gene: 3. The CDR3 length is 14 residues. The DNA for the CDR3 is TGCGCCAGCAGCCACATACAGGGGGATCAGCCCCAGCATTTT. The encoded protein is CASSHIQGDQPQHF.

This rearrangement joins TRBV6-2 or TRBV6-3 to TRBJ1-2, with D unclear. V was clipped by 4 bases and J by 3 bases, with 6 bases between them. The CDR3 is 12 amino acids. Germline V CDR1 and CDR2: MNHEY, SVGEGT. Written as DNA, the CDR3 is TGTGCCAGCAGTTTCGGGGACTATGGCTACACCTTC. This gives the protein CASSFGDYGYTF.

The chain couples TRBV9 to TRBJ2-3; the match to TRBD2 covers 15 bases. V shed 7 bases, J shed 2 bases, and the junction held 8 bases outside the gene matches. This CDR3 contains 17 residues. Germline CDR1 SGDLS, CDR2 YYNGEE. CDR3 nucleotides: TGTGCCAGCCGCGATGGGACTAGCGGGGGGTACACAGATACGCAGTATTTT. It specifies CASRDGTSGGYTDTQYF.

This rearrangement joins TRBV2 to TRBJ1-3, with a tentative D call TRBD1 (5 bases). The CDR3 sequence is 12 residues long. CDR1 and CDR2 from the germline V gene are SNHLY and FYNNEI. Trimming shortened V by 1 base and J by 8 bases, and 6 bases separated the two germline ends. The CDR3 loop reads CASSEGGDTIYF. The CDR3 DNA follows: TGTGCCAGCAGTGAAGGGGGGGACACCATATATTTT. The full variable domain, with the rest looked up from reference TRBV2 and TRBJ1-3, is EPEVTQTPSHQVTQMGQEVILRCVPISNHLYFYWYRQILGQKVEFLVSFYNNEISEKSEIFDDQFSVERPDGSNFTLKIRSTKLEDSAMYFCASSEGGDTIYFGEGSWLTVV.